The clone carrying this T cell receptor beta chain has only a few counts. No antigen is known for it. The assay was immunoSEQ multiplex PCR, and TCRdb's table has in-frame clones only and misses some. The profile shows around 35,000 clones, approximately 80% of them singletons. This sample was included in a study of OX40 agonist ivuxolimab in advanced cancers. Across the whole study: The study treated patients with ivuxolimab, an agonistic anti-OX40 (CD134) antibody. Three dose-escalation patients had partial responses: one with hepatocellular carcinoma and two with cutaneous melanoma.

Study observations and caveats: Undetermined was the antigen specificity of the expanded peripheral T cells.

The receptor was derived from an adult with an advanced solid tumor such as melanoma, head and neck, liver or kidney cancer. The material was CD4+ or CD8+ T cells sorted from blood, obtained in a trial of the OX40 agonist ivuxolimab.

The CDR3 spells CASSQDTTSNEQFF. The DNA for the CDR3 is TGCGCCAGCAGCCAAGATACGACTAGCAATGAGCAGTTCTTC. The V and J genes are TRBV4-1 and TRBJ2-1; perhaps TRBD2 as D (6 bases). The length of the CDR3 is 14 residues. Germline V CDR1 and CDR2: MGHRA, YSYEKL. V shed 0 bases and J shed 6 bases, with 9 bases lying between them.